This note documents a single T cell receptor beta chain sequence. Its antigen is as yet unknown. CDR1 GTSNPN and CDR2 SVGIG come from the germline V gene (reference sequence). CDR3 length equals 14 residues. V lost 4 bases to trimming and J lost 4 bases; unmatched junction nucleotides: 7. This entry belongs to a study of CD8 T cells in Susac syndrome. General study points: Susac-specific public clones numbered 15 to 20 in total CD8+ repertoires (and roughly 5 in CD8+ TEMRA repertoires).

RNA totalling roughly 0.45 to 1 ug underwent reverse transcription with random hexamers. An immunoSEQ multiplex PCR amplified TCR beta CDR3 over 54 Vbeta and 13 Jbeta. TCRdb independently ran MiXCR on the immunoSEQ multiplex PCR reads; one entry per CDR3 protein. The sample comprises tens of thousands of distinct CDR3 sequences, approximately 96% of which are singletons, and more than 0.5% rests with the top ten. This receptor was obtained from a human donor with Susac syndrome. Sequencing was carried out using CD8+ T cells from PBMCs. The chain employs TRBV30 and TRBJ1-1; 9 bases are a match to TRBD1. The CDR3 region is CAWTGQGKSTEAFF. For the CDR3, the DNA is TGTGCCTGGACGGGACAGGGTAAATCCACTGAAGCTTTCTTT.